This T cell receptor beta chain was obtained from a study of beta chain features in type 1 diabetes. On this clone: Antigen unknown.

Trimming pared 3 bases from V and 1 base from J, leaving 6 bases between. Germline lookup yields CDR1 KGHSH and CDR2 LQKENI. CDR3 length equals 13 residues. Sequenced material consisted of expressed TCRB transcripts (all of the isolated RNA was reverse transcribed). Profiling relied on immunoSEQ multiplex PCR, and the TCRdb table lists in-frame clones only, not all of them. The sample gives roughly 700,000 clones, over 10% of which show up once; 0.022% is in the top ten. Sorting that relied on CD45RO/CCR7/CD25/CD127/CD95/CD27 yielded CD4+ naive, central memory, regulatory and stem cell-like memory cells. Whole-study findings and limits: Among type 1 diabetes patients, VDJ junctions had fewer insertions and more deletions. Shortening of TCRB CDR3s, moderate but significant, appeared in all four CD4+ subsets of Type 1 diabetes patients. The cDNA sequencing approach could over-represent high-TCR-expressing cells.

The sequenced sample consisted of naive CD4+ T cells from blood. The chain uses TRBV18 and TRBJ1-1; D is ambiguous. This clonotype was obtained from a man aged 18 to 35 with type 1 diabetes. The CDR3 bases are TGTGCCAGCTCACCGGAGAGGAACACTGAAGCTTTCTTT. Translation gives CASSPERNTEAFF.